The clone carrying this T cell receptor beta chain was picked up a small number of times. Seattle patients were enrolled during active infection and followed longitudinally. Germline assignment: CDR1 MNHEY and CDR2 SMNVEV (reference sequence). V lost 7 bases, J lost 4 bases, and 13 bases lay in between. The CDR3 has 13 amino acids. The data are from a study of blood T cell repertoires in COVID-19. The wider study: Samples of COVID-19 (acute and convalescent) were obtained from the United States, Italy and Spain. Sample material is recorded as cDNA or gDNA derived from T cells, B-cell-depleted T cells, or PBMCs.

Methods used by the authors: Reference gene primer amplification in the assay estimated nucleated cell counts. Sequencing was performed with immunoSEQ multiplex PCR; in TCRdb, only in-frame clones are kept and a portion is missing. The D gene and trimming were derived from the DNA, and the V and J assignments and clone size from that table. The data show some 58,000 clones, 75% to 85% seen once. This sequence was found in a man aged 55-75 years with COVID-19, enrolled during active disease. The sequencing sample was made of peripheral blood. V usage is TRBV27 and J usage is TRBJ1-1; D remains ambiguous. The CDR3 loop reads CASKPGWVTEAFF. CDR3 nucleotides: TGTGCCAGCAAACCAGGATGGGTCACTGAAGCTTTCTTT.